This T cell receptor (beta chain) was documented in a study of T-cell memory formation after mild COVID-19. Findings of the study overall: Balance between CD4 and CD8 was seen in clones contracting day 15 to 85, and a CD4+ lean was seen in later expanders. Certain responding clones were present in pre-infection memory, suggesting participation of cross-reactive memory.

From germline, CDR1 is LGHDT and CDR2 YNNKEL (reference sequence). This CDR3 is 13 amino acids long. V lost 7 bases to trimming and J lost 1 base, with 10 bases between them. TCRdb re-called the 5' RACE reads through MiXCR, storing one row per CDR3 protein. The sample has about 240,000 distinct CDR3 sequences, over 8.5% seen once; the top ten hold around 23%. This clonotype came up a few times. Its target is not known. This clonotype was obtained from a man aged 18 to 29 who had mild COVID-19 (a few samples of this study predate the infection). Cell type and time point are not known. The rearrangement joins TRBV3-1 to TRBJ2-5; a weak D match, TRBD1 (6 bases). The sequenced sample was PBMCs or a T cell subset sorted from them (not recorded which). CDR3 sequence (DNA): TGTGCCAGCAAGCCAGGGGCCCAAGAGACCCAGTACTTC. Its protein product is CASKPGAQETQYF.